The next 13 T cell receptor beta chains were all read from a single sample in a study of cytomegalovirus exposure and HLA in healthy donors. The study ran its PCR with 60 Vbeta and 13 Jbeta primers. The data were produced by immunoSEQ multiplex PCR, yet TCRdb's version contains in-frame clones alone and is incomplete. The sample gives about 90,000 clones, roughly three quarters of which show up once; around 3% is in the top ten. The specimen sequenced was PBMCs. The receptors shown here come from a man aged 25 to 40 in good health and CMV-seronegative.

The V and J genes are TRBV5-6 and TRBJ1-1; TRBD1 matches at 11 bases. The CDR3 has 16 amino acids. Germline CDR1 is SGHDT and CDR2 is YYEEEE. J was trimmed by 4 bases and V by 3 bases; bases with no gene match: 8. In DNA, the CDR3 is TGTGCCAGCAGCTCGGCTCCCGGGACAGGGGGCACTGAAGCTTTCTTT. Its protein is CASSSAPGTGGTEAFF.

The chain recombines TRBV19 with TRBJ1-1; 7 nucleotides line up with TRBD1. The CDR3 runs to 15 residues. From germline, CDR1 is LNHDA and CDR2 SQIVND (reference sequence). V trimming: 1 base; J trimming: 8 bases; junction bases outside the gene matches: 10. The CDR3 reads CASSIAHRGGSEAFF. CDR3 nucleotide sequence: TGTGCCAGTAGTATAGCCCACAGGGGAGGTTCCGAAGCTTTCTTT.

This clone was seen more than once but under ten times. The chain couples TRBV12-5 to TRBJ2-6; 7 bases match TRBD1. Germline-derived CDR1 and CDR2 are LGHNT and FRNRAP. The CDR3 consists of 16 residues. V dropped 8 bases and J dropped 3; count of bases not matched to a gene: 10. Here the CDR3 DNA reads TGTGCTAGTCTCCCGGGACAGTCGCATGGGGCCAACGTCCTGACTTTC. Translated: CASLPGQSHGANVLTF.

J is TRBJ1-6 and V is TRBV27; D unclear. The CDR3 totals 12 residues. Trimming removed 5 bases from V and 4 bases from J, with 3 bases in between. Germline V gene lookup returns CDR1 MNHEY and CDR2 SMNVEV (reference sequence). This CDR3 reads CASSPYNSPLHF. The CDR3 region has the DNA TGTGCCAGCAGTCCATATAATTCACCCCTCCACTTT.

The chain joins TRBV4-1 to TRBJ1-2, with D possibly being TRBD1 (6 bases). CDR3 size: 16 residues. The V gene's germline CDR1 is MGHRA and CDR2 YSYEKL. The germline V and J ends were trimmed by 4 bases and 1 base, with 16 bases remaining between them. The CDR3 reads CASSPTGQPINYGYTF. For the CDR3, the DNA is TGCGCCAGCAGCCCCACCGGACAGCCGATTAACTATGGCTACACCTTC.

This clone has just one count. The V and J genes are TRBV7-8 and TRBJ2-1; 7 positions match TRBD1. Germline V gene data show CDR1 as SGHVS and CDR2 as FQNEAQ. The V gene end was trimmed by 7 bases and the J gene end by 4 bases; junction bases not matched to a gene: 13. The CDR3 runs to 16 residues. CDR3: CASKTSVGQKYNEQFF. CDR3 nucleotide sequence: TGTGCCAGCAAAACCTCGGTGGGACAGAAATACAATGAGCAGTTCTTC.

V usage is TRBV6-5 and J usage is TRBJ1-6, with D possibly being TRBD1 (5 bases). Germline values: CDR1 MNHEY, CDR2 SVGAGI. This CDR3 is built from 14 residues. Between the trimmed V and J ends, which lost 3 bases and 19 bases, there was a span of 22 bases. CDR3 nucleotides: TGTGCCAGCAGTTATAGGAGGGGCCCCGAGTCGGTGCACTTT. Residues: CASSYRRGPESVHF.

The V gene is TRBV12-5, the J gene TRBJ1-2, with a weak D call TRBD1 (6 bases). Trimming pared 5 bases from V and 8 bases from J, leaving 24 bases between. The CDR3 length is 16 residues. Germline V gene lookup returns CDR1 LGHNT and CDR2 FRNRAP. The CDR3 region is CASGPLPTGKFRGYTF. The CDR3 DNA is TGTGCTAGTGGTCCACTCCCGACAGGAAAGTTTCGCGGCTACACCTTC.

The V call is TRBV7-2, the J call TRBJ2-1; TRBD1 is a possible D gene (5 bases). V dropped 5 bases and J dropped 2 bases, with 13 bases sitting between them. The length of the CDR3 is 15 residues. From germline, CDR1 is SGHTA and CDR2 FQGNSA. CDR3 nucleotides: TGTGCCAGCAGCGAGGCGAGACAGACCTACAATGAGCAGTTCTTC. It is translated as CASSEARQTYNEQFF.

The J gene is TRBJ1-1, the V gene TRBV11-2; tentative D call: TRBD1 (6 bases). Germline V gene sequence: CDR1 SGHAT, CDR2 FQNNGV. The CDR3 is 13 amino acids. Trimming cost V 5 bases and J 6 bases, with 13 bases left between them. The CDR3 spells CASSATGLPEAFF. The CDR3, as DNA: TGTGCCAGCAGCGCGACAGGCCTACCTGAAGCTTTCTTT.

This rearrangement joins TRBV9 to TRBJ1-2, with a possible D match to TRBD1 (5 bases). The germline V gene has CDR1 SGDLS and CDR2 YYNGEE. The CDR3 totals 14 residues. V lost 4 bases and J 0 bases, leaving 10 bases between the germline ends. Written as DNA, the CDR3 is TGTGCCAGCAGCCAAGGGGATACTAACTATGGCTACACCTTC. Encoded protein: CASSQGDTNYGYTF.

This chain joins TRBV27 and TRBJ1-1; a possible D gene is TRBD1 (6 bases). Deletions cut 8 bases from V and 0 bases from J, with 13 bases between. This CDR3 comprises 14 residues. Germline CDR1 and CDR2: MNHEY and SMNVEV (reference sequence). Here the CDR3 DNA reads TGTGCCAGCCACACAGGGTATTTGAACACTGAAGCTTTCTTT. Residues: CASHTGYLNTEAFF.

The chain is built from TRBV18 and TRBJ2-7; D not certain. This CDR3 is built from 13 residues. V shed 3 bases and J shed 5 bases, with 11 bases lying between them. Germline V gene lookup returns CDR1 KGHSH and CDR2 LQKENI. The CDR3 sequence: CASSPRIGDEQYF. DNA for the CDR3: TGTGCCAGCTCACCCAGGATTGGCGACGAGCAGTACTTC.